Following are 9 T cell receptor beta chains from one sample sequenced in a study of blood T cell repertoires in COVID-19. TCRdb's table, derived via immunoSEQ multiplex PCR, lists solely in-frame clones and lacks some. The data show 90,000 or so clones, approximately 84% seen once. The sample taken for sequencing was peripheral blood. All receptors come from a man of 80 years or more with active or convalescent COVID-19.

The genes are TRBV28 and TRBJ1-2, with D unresolved. Trimming shortened V by 3 bases and J by 8 bases, and 25 bases separated the two germline ends. The CDR3 contains 17 residues. The germline V gene has CDR1 MDHEN and CDR2 SYDVKM. CDR3 bases: TGTGCCAGCAGTTTTTTGGTCTCTGAGACGGGAAAAAGGGGCTACACCTTC. Translated: CASSFLVSETGKRGYTF.

The V gene is TRBV25-1, the J gene TRBJ1-4; 7 bases match TRBD1. The length of the CDR3 is 15 residues. The germline CDR1 and CDR2 sequences are MGHDK and SYGVNS. J gave up 4 bases and V 3 bases, and 5 bases lay outside the gene matches. Here the CDR3 reads CASSDLGQLNEKLFF. The CDR3 region has the DNA TGTGCCAGCAGTGACCTGGGACAGCTTAATGAAAAACTGTTTTTT.

The chain recombines TRBV7-9 with TRBJ2-2, with 11 bases lining up with TRBD1. The germline gives CDR1 SEHNR, CDR2 FQNEAQ (reference sequence). Losses at the gene ends were 5 bases for V and 7 bases for J; bases not matched to a gene: 9. This CDR3 has 16 amino acids. DNA of the CDR3: TGTGCCAGCAGCGTCACCGGGACAGGGGGTTACGGGGAGCTGTTTTTT. This translates into CASSVTGTGGYGELFF.

The gene calls are TRBV27 and TRBJ1-5; 7 bases match TRBD1. Germline CDR1 and CDR2: MNHEY and SMNVEV (reference sequence). This CDR3 contains 16 residues. Losses at the gene ends were 8 bases for V and 0 bases for J; bases not matched to a gene: 10. DNA for the CDR3: TGTGCCAGCGCGACCAACAGGGGATATAGCAATCAGCCCCAGCATTTT. It encodes CASATNRGYSNQPQHF.

This chain links TRBV10-3 with TRBJ1-5, with no clear D. V was clipped by 3 bases and J by 1 base, with 7 bases between them. The germline V gene has CDR1 ENHRY and CDR2 SYGVKD. The CDR3 is made up of 14 amino acids. CDR3 nucleotide sequence: TGTGCCATCAGTGACGGAGGGAGCAATCAGCCCCAGCATTTT. It encodes CAISDGGSNQPQHF.

The chain combines TRBV30 with TRBJ1-3; D is unresolved. Germline V CDR1 and CDR2: GTSNPN, SVGIG (reference sequence). This CDR3 contains 14 residues. Deletions cut 2 bases from V and 0 bases from J, with 8 bases between. This chain's CDR3 is CAWSQRVSGNTIYF. CDR3 nucleotide sequence: TGTGCCTGGAGTCAGAGGGTCTCTGGAAACACCATATATTTT.

CDR3 coding DNA: TGTGCCAGCAGCTTCGTCGGGATGACAGATACGCAGTATTTT. Protein product: CASSFVGMTDTQYF. This chain connects TRBV5-5 to TRBJ2-3; tentative D call: TRBD2 (5 bases). In germline, CDR1 is SGHKS, CDR2 YYEKEE (reference sequence). Trimming pared 2 bases from V and 3 bases from J, leaving 10 bases between. This CDR3 has 14 amino acids.

The chain employs TRBV20-1 and TRBJ2-7; 8 bases are a match to TRBD1. Germline V CDR1 and CDR2: DFQATT, SNEGSKA (reference sequence). The CDR3 covers 14 residues. The junction had 6 bases not matched to a gene; V was cut back by 3 bases and J by 2 bases. CDR3 DNA sequence: TGCAGTGCTAGTAGAGACAGGGGCCCCTACGAGCAGTACTTC. This gives the protein CSASRDRGPYEQYF.

The chain combines TRBV6-6 with TRBJ1-1, with 8 bases lining up with TRBD1. The germline V gene encodes CDR1 MNHNY and CDR2 SVGAGI (reference sequence). This CDR3 is 16 amino acids long. V shed 8 bases and J 1 base; nucleotides not matched to a gene: 12. The CDR3 loop is CASGAYGTGQNTEAFF. DNA of the CDR3: TGTGCCAGCGGGGCCTACGGGACAGGTCAGAACACTGAAGCTTTCTTT.